This TCR beta chain is drawn from a study of T cell responses to AZD1222 COVID-19 vaccine. Points from the study as a whole: Every sample of the repertoires postdated the peak T cell response. Unmutated variant regions are reportedly the target of nearly half of TCRs that are spike-specific. Two AZD1222 administrations were followed by greater Spike-specific TCR breadth and depth.

On this clone itself: Its matching antigen is unknown.

V was shortened by 4 bases and J by 2 bases, with 10 bases between the two germline ends. The CDR3 extends over 14 amino acids. Germline V gene sequence: CDR1 SGDLS, CDR2 YYNGEE. Assay used: immunoSEQ multiplex PCR; TCRdb lists only in-frame clones, some missing. The sample lists about 150,000 clones, roughly 90% occurring once. The chain combines TRBV9 with TRBJ1-5; D may be TRBD1 (5 bases). The sample consisted of peripheral blood, taken on day 0 of AZD1222 vaccination. This receptor was obtained from an adult in good health. CDR3 in amino acids: CASSNRDGNQPQHF. For the CDR3, the DNA is TGTGCCAGCAGCAACCGGGACGGCAATCAGCCCCAGCATTTT.